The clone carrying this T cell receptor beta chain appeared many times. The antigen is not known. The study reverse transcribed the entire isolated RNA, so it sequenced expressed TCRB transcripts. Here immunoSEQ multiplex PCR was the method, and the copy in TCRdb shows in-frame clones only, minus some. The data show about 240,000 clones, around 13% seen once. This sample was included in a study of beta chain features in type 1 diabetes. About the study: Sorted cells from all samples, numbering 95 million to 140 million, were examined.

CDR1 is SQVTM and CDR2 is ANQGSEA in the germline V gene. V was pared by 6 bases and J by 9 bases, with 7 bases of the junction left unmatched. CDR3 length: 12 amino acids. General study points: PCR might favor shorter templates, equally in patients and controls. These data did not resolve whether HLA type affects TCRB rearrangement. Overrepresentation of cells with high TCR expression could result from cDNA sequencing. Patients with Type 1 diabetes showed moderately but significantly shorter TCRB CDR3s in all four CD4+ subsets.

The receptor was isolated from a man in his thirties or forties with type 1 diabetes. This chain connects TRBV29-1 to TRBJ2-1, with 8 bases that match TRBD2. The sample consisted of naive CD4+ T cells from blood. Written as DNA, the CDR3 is TGCAGCGTCACACGGGGGGGCGGTGAGCAGTTCTTC. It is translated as CSVTRGGGEQFF.